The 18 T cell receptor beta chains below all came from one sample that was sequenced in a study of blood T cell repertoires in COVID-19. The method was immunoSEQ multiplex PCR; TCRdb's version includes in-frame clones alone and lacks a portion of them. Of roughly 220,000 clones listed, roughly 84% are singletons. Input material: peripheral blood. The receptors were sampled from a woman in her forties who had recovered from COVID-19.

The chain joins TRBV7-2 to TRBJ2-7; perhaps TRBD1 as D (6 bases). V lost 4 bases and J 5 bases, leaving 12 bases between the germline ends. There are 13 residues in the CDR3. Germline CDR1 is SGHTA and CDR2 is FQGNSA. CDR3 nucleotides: TGTGCCAGCAGCTGGTCCCGACAGGACGAGCAGTACTTC. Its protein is CASSWSRQDEQYF.

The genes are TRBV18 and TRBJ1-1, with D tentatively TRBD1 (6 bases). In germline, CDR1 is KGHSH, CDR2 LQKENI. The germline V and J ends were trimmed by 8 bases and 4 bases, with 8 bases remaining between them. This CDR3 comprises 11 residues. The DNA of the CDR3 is TGTGCCAGCCAAGGGGGCACTGAAGCTTTCTTT. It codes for CASQGGTEAFF.

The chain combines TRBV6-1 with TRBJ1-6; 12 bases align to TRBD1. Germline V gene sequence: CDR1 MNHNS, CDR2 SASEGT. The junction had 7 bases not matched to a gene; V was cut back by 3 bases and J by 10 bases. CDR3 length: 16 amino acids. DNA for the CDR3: TGTGCCAGCAGTGATTATGGGGACAGGGGGCGATCACCCCTCCACTTT. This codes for CASSDYGDRGRSPLHF.

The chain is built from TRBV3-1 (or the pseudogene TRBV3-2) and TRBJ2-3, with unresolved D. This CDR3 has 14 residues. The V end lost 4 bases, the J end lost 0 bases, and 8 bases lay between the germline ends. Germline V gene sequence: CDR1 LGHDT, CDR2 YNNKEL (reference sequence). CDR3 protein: CASSPQASTDTQYF. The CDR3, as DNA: TGTGCCAGCAGCCCTCAAGCAAGCACAGATACGCAGTATTTT.

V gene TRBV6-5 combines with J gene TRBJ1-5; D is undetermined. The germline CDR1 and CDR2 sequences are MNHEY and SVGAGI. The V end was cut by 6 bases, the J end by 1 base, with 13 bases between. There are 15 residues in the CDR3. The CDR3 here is CASRPQASSNQPQHF. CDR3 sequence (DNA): TGTGCCAGCAGACCTCAAGCGTCAAGCAATCAGCCCCAGCATTTT.

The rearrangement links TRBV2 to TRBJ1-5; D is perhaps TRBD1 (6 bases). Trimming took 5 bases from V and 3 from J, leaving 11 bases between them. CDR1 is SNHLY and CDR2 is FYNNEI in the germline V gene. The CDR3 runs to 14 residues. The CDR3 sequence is CASSTGFDNQPQHF. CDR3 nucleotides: TGTGCCAGCAGTACAGGGTTTGACAATCAGCCCCAGCATTTT.

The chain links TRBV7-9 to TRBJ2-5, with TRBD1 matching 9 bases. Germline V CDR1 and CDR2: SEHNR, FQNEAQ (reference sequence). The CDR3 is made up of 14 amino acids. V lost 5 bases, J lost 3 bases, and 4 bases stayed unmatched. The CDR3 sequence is CASSRQGVEETQYF. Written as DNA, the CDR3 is TGTGCCAGCAGCCGACAGGGGGTCGAAGAGACCCAGTACTTC.

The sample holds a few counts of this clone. The CDR3 region is CASSLMGQALHF. The CDR3 nucleotides are TGTGCCAGCAGTTTGATGGGGCAAGCCCTCCACTTT. The chain recombines TRBV27 with TRBJ1-6, with D possibly being TRBD1 (5 bases). CDR1 is MNHEY, CDR2 SMNVEV, per germline (reference sequence). The CDR3 is 12 residues long. Trimming stripped 3 bases from V and 14 bases from J, with 11 bases between.

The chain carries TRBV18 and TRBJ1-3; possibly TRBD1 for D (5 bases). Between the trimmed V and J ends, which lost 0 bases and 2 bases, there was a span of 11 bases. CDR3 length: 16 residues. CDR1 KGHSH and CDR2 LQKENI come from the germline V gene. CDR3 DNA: TGTGCCAGCTCACCACCGTCCGGACACACTGGAAACACCATATATTTT. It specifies CASSPPSGHTGNTIYF.

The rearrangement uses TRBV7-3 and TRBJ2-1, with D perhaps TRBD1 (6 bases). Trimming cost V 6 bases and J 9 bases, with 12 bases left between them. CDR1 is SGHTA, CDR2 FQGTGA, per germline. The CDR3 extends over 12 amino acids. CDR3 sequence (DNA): TGTGCCAGCAGTCAACAGGGTACTGAGCAGTTCTTC. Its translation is CASSQQGTEQFF.

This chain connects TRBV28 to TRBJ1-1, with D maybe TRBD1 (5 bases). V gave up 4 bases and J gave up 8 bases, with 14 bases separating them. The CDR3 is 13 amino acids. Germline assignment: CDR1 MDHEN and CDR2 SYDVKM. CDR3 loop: CASSYSSTGEAFF. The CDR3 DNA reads TGTGCCAGCAGTTACTCCTCAACAGGAGAAGCTTTCTTT. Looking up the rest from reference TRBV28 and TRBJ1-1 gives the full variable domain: DVKVTQSSRYLVKRTGEKVFLECVQDMDHENMFWYRQDPGLGLRLIYFSYDVKMKEKGDIPEGYSVSREKKERFSLILESASTNQTSMYLCASSYSSTGEAFFGQGTRLTVV.

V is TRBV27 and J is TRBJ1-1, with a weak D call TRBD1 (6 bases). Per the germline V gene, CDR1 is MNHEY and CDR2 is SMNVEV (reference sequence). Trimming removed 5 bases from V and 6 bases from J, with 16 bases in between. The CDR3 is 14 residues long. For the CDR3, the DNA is TGTGCCAGCAGTAGCGCCCAGGGGCCGCCTGAAGCTTTCTTT. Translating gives CASSSAQGPPEAFF.

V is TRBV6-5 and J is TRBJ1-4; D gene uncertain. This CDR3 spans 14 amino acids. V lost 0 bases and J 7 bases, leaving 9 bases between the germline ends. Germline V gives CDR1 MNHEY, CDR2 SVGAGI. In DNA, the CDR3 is TGTGCCAGCAGTTACTCCGGGGTTGGTGAAAAACTGTTTTTT. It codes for CASSYSGVGEKLFF.

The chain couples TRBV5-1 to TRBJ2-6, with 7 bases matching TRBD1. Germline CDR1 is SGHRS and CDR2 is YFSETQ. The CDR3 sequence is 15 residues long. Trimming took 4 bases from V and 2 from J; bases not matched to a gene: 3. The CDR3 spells CASSETGAGANVLTF. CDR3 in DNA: TGCGCCAGCAGCGAAACAGGGGCTGGGGCCAACGTCCTGACTTTC.

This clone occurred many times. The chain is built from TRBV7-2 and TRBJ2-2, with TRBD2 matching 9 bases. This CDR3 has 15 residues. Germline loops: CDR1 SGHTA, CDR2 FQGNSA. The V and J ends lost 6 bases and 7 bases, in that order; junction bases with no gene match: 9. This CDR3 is CASRAGLARGGELFF. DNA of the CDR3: TGTGCCAGCAGGGCAGGACTAGCGAGGGGCGGGGAGCTGTTTTTT. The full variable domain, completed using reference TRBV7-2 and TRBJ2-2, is GAGVSQSPSNKVTEKGKDVELRCDPISGHTALYWYRQSLGQGLEFLIYFQGNSAPDKSGLPSDRFSAERTGGSVSTLTIQRTQQEDSAVYLCASRAGLARGGELFFGEGSRLTVL.

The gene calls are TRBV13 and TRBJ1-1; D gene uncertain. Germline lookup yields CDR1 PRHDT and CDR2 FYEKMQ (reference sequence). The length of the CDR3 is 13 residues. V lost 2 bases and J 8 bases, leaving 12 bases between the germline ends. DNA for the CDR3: TGTGCCAGCAGCTTATCTGGTGACTTCGAAGCTTTCTTT. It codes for CASSLSGDFEAFF.

The CDR3 nucleotides are TGCGCCAGCTCTAGCGGGGGGCCGCCCCAGGATACGCAGTATTTT. Its translation is CASSSGGPPQDTQYF. The V and J genes are TRBV10-1 and TRBJ2-3; 11 nucleotides agree with TRBD2. The CDR3 contains 15 residues. The V and J ends lost 8 bases and 6 bases, in that order; junction bases with no gene match: 10. CDR1 WNHNN and CDR2 SYGVQD come from the germline V gene (reference sequence).

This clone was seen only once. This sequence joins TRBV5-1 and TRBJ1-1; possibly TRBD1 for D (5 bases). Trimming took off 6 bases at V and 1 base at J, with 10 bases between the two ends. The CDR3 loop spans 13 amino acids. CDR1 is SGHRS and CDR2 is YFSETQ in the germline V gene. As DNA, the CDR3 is TGCGCCAGCAATATACAGGAGAACACTGAAGCTTTCTTT. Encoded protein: CASNIQENTEAFF. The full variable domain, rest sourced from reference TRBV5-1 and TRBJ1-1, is KAGVTQTPRYLIKTRGQQVTLSCSPISGHRSVSWYQQTPGQGLQFLFEYFSETQRNKGNFPGRFSGRQFSNSRSEMNVSTLELGDSALYLCASNIQENTEAFFGQGTRLTVV.